The entry below describes one T cell receptor beta chain. Its target antigen remains unknown. Per-base qualities were not stored, and no clone one base away is much larger. V is cut back by 4 bases and J by 4 bases, with 3 bases in the junction unmatched. The germline V gene supplies CDR1 SGHRS and CDR2 YFSETQ. The CDR3 spans 13 residues, from the cysteine through the phenylalanine. Only the CDR3 region is kept as DNA, spanning 39 bases read in frame from base 1. Enrolling through a virtual design, the prospective study's participants ranged in age from roughly 18 to 90 years and lived across some 23 United States geographic areas. Cohort assignment in the prospective study relied on participant-reported clinical history from a screening survey and a study questionnaire. Each participant in the prospective study had whole blood, serum and a nasopharyngeal or oropharyngeal swab collected by mobile phlebotomists. Prospective study participants could optionally give additional blood draws and questionnaires over an approximately 2-month period. Before DNA extraction, prospective study blood samples were shipped either frozen or at room temperature.

The sample is drawn from a study of blood T cell repertoires in COVID-19 (dated by TCRdb to 2019 to 2021). With regard to the full study: Collaborator samples came from the United States, Italy and Spain and covered acute and convalescent phases of COVID-19. The samples were drawn from two sources: the first 160 participants of the ongoing ImmuneRACE study, and 1,254 subjects contributed by 6 global collaborators. The repertoires were released in a freely available public database intended as a resource for research on the immune response to SARS-CoV-2. The material from the prospective study consisted of cDNA or gDNA derived from T cells, B-cell-depleted T cells, or PBMCs. Deeply sampled blood TCRbeta repertoires from subjects exposed to, actively infected with, or recovered from COVID-19 were included in the dataset. The sample metadata nearly always contained a de-identified subject ID, COVID-19 status, age in years and sex. HLA class I and class II types, where available, came from metadata supplied by the sample provider rather than from assay-based typing.

What the authors observed across the whole study: How much clinical and demographic metadata was included differed by source and by participant, and the metadata was provided uncurated.

TCRbeta CDR3 regions were amplified from genomic DNA by means of the immunoSEQ Assay, a bias-controlled multiplex PCR. Regarding the original processing steps: The number of nucleated cells in each sample was estimated from the amplification of reference gene primers within the assay. Sequence reads were collapsed and filtered to measure the absolute abundance of every unique TCRbeta CDR3 rearrangement. For each sample, productive Simpson clonality was calculated by taking the square root of Simpson's diversity index across productive rearrangements. In TCRdb, the immuneACCESS table is reduced to in-frame sequences with V and J assigned. These tables do not hold every clone; where another copy was compared, an unresolved V gene accounts for under half, and the others remain unexplained. D and trimming were read from the DNA, whereas the V and J calls and clone size are those reported in that table. The sample table contains roughly 220,000 clones; only one count was recorded for 88% of them. Under 15% of the sample belongs to the ten largest clones.

This TCR came from a woman in her fifties or sixties with acute COVID-19. Sequencing used PBMCs or T cells enriched from blood (not recorded which). The sequence links TRBV5-1 to TRBJ2-3; TRBD2 matches 7 bases in the middle. The nucleotide sequence is given as TGCGCCAGCAGCGGACTAGGCCCAGATACGCAGTATTTT. This codes for CASSGLGPDTQYF.